The subject of this entry is one TCR beta chain. J lost 8 bases, V lost 0 bases, and 4 bases had no gene match. The V gene's germline CDR1 is SGHVS and CDR2 FQNEAQ. This CDR3 has 15 residues. Sequencing used immunoSEQ multiplex PCR; TCRdb keeps in-frame clones, though not all of them. Found here are fewer than 650,000 clones, around nine tenths of them singletons; the top ten hold under 8.5%. The data originate from a study of blood T cell repertoires in COVID-19. The receptor was isolated from a woman aged 50 to 60 with COVID-19, enrolled during active disease. The genes are TRBV7-8 and TRBJ1-4; 9 bases map to TRBD1. The sequencing input was peripheral blood. For the CDR3, the DNA is TGTGCCAGCAGCTTAGCGCGGACAGGGGTGGAAAAACTGTTTTTT. As protein: CASSLARTGVEKLFF. Filled out from reference TRBV7-8 and TRBJ1-4, the complete variable domain reads GAGVSQSPRYKVAKRGQDVALRCDPISGHVSLFWYQQALGQGPEFLTYFQNEAQLDKSGLPSDRFFAERPEGSVSTLKIQRTQQEDSAVYLCASSLARTGVEKLFFGSGTQLSVL.